One and the same sample provided the 9 T cell receptor beta chains below, sequenced in a study of shared clonotypes between healthy human individuals (TCRdb year 2020). The method behind the library was the immunoSEQ multiplex PCR assay. As stored in TCRdb, this immuneACCESS dataset retains in-frame rearrangements with V and J assigned. A fraction of the clones does not appear; measured against another copy, unresolved V genes explain less than half of the discrepancy, and the remainder lacks a known reason. The sample profile shows about 980,000 clones; about 80% of them were found once. In total, the top ten clones hold roughly 1.5% of the sample. Sequenced material: memory CD4+ T cells sorted from blood. This specimen's cell subset or site label, interpreted: CD45RA-negative fraction. These receptors were obtained from a man younger than 35 in good health.

This chain uses TRBV5-1 with TRBJ1-4; TRBD1 is a possible D gene (5 bases). This CDR3 comprises 14 residues. V dropped 4 bases and J dropped 8 bases, with 15 bases sitting between them. The germline V gene has CDR1 SGHRS and CDR2 YFSETQ. The CDR3 region has the DNA TGCGCCAGCAGCCCCCGGGGACGGGGCGAAAAACTGTTTTTT. Encoded protein: CASSPRGRGEKLFF.

The gene calls are TRBV4-3 and TRBJ2-3, with 9 bases matching TRBD1. Losses at the gene ends were 4 bases for V and 2 bases for J; bases not matched to a gene: 13. This CDR3 is built from 18 residues. The germline V gene has CDR1 LGHNA and CDR2 YSLEER. Here the CDR3 reads CASSRRTGASRPTDTQYF. CDR3 DNA sequence: TGCGCCAGCAGCCGCCGGACAGGGGCTTCCCGTCCCACAGATACGCAGTATTTT.

V usage is TRBV29-1 and J usage is TRBJ2-4; unclear D gene. Germline V gene sequence: CDR1 SQVTM, CDR2 ANQGSEA. The CDR3 contains 12 residues. Deletions cut 5 bases from V and 13 bases from J, with 18 bases between. CDR3 sequence (DNA): TGCAGCGTTAAGATTTCTGGTGGAGCCCAGTACTTC. This codes for CSVKISGGAQYF.

The chain links TRBV5-6 to TRBJ2-7, with 10 bases fitting TRBD1. The CDR3 extends over 14 amino acids. Germline CDR1 is SGHDT and CDR2 is YYEEEE. Unmatched junction bases numbered 8, after V lost 4 bases and J lost 7 bases. The CDR3 here is CASSAGQGFGEQYF. Written as DNA, the CDR3 is TGTGCCAGCAGCGCGGGACAGGGGTTTGGGGAGCAGTACTTC.

The chain carries TRBV2 and TRBJ2-1, with a possible D match to TRBD1 (5 bases). The V and J ends lost 4 bases and 0 bases respectively, with 10 bases between them. Germline V gene lookup returns CDR1 SNHLY and CDR2 FYNNEI. The CDR3 has 15 residues. The CDR3 region has the DNA TGTGCCAGCAGTGGCTGGCAGGGCTCCTACAATGAGCAGTTCTTC. Residues: CASSGWQGSYNEQFF.

The J gene is TRBJ2-1, the V gene TRBV19; TRBD2 aligns across 11 bases. The germline V gene has CDR1 LNHDA and CDR2 SQIVND (reference sequence). The CDR3 loop spans 13 amino acids. V shed 5 bases, J shed 9 bases, and the junction held 3 bases outside the gene matches. The DNA for the CDR3 is TGTGCCAGTAGTCAGGGGACTAGCGGTGAGCAGTTCTTC. Its protein is CASSQGTSGEQFF.

This chain links TRBV10-2 with TRBJ2-2; TRBD2 is a possible D gene (5 bases). Germline V gene data show CDR1 as WSHSY and CDR2 as SAAADI. V was shortened by 6 bases and J by 5 bases, with 16 bases between the two germline ends. The length of the CDR3 is 15 residues. The CDR3: CASSQGLSGTGELFF. The DNA for the CDR3 is TGCGCCAGCAGCCAAGGGCTGTCGGGAACCGGGGAGCTGTTTTTT.

This sequence joins TRBV6-5 and TRBJ2-1; 11 bases match TRBD1. Germline-derived CDR1 and CDR2 are MNHEY and SVGAGI. With V trimmed by 6 bases and J by 9 bases, 7 bases remained unmatched. The CDR3 has 14 residues. This chain's CDR3 is CASSPGTGGSEQFF. The CDR3 nucleotides are TGTGCCAGCAGCCCCGGGACAGGGGGGTCTGAGCAGTTCTTC.

With respect to this clone: A much larger clone differs by one base, so this may be a read error. The chain joins TRBV27 to TRBJ2-7; D may be TRBD1 or TRBD2 (5 bases each). The CDR3 extends over 14 amino acids. CDR1 MNHEY and CDR2 SMNVEV come from the germline V gene (reference sequence). CDR3 sequence reads: CASSHGTEIYGQYF. The CDR3 nucleotides read TGTGCCAGCAGTCACGGGACGGAAATCTACGGGCAGTACTTC.